There are many counts of the clone carrying this T cell receptor beta chain. What it recognizes is unknown. This sample is drawn from a study of human T cells and chemical hapten exposure. The study's findings and limits: Donors had alopecia, so their immune response may differ from healthy people's. Counts of expanded TCRs at PT1 were positively correlated with patch test score.

TCRdb redid the calling of the RACE reads with MiXCR, one entry per CDR3 protein. The top ten clones hold about 2.5% of a sample with roughly 250,000 distinct CDR3 sequences, about 8.6% of them seen once. Indicated time point: pre-sensitization, week 0. The sample's treatment: therapeutic diphenylcyclopropenone sensitization with weekly scalp DPC. The input for sequencing was whole blood, taken in connection with sensitization to the hapten diphenylcyclopropenone (DPC). The receptor was derived from a woman aged 40 to 55 with alopecia areata. Some clones in this sample may be carry-over from other donors' samples.

CDR3 DNA sequence: TGTGCCAGCAGCTTAGACGGCGGGAACACTGAAGCTTTCTTT. Translating it yields CASSLDGGNTEAFF. V and J are TRBV7-2 and TRBJ1-1; D remains ambiguous. The V end lost 1 base, the J end lost 1 base, and 7 bases lay between the germline ends. Germline V gene lookup returns CDR1 SGHTA and CDR2 FQGNSA. This CDR3 has 14 amino acids.